This T cell receptor (beta chain) is drawn from a study of T cells after yellow fever vaccination. Study background: Where fractions had low cell numbers, libraries were prepared from them with the SMART-Seq v4 Ultra Low Input RNA kit. Whole-study results and caveats: Only a small proportion of the clonotypes turned up in both the CD4 and the CD8 compartments, likely arising from convergent recombination. Most primary-vaccination clones recurred post-booster (nearly 98% CD4, around 86% CD8).

Remarks on this clonotype: What it binds is not known.

CDR1 MNHEY and CDR2 SVGAGI come from the germline V gene. The V gene lost 0 bases and the J gene lost 1 base, with 14 bases spanning the gap. This CDR3 has 17 residues. UMIs and a universal primer site were added when TCR cDNA was made by 5'RACE template switching. One entry per CDR3 protein, called by TCRdb with MiXCR from the 5' RACE reads. The sample yields 400,000 or so distinct CDR3 sequences, more than 5.5% seen once. V usage is TRBV6-5 and J usage is TRBJ2-3; weak D call: TRBD1 (6 bases). This TCR was sampled from a man aged 25 to 40 who received the YFV17D yellow fever vaccine. Sample: PBMCs, taken 5 days after the yellow fever booster vaccination. CDR3 protein: CASSYSSRGTRTDTQYF. The CDR3 nucleotides read TGTGCCAGCAGTTACTCTTCTAGGGGGACGCGCACAGATACGCAGTATTTT.